This T cell receptor (beta chain) originates from a study of blood T cell repertoires in COVID-19. Overall study: Both acute and convalescent COVID-19 samples were obtained from the United States, Italy and Spain.

Profiled with immunoSEQ multiplex PCR; TCRdb holds only in-frame clones, not every one. The sample has about 160,000 clones; 92% are singletons. CDR1 and CDR2 (germline): KGHDR, SFDVKD. V dropped 9 bases and J dropped 4 bases, with 8 bases sitting between them. This CDR3 comprises 11 residues. Patients at the Seattle site were enrolled during active infection and followed longitudinally. Remarks on this clone: Within the sample, other DNA sequences also encode this same CDR3.

The TCR was taken from a man aged 30 to 39 with COVID-19, enrolled during active disease. The V gene is TRBV24-1, the J gene TRBJ1-1; D is uncertain. Sequencing was performed on peripheral blood. The CDR3 region has the DNA TGTGCCACCCGGGAGGGCACTGAAGCTTTCTTT. Translation gives CATREGTEAFF.